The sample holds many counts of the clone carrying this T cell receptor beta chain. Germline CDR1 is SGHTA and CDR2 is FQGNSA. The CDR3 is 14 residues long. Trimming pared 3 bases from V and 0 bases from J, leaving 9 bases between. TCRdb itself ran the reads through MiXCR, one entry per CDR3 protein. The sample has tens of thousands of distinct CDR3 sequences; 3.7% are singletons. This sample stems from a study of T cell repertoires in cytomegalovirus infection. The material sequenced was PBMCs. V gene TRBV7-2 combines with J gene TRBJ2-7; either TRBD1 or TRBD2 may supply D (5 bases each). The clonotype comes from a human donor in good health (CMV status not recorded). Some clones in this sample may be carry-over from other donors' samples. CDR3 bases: TGTGCCAGCAGCTTTGCAGGGAGCTCCTACGAGCAGTACTTC. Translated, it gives CASSFAGSSYEQYF.